This TCR beta chain was identified during a study of regulatory T cells in long-lasting Graves disease. Arm-PCR of CDR3 regions and iRepertoire HTBI primers were the basis on which TCR beta libraries were built. Using its own MiXCR run on the multiplex PCR reads, TCRdb lists one record per CDR3 protein. The sample yields approximately 440,000 distinct CDR3 sequences, around 15% seen once. Described time point: newly diagnosed GD, antithyroid drugs for less than 3 months. PBMC-extracted RNA yielded the TCR library. Patients were from an endocrinology department in Xi'an, China. This clonotype showed up many times. The junction had 4 bases not matched to a gene; V was cut back by 7 bases and J by 4 bases. This CDR3 contains 12 residues. In germline, CDR1 is MDHEN, CDR2 SYDVKM. This sample was shared with a second study, whose subject was T cells in Graves' hyperthyroidism and ophthalmopathy. That paper adds: A patient was excluded if there was uncontrolled infection, other autoimmune disease, pregnancy or lactation.

The receptor comes from a man aged 40-55 years with Graves disease. Sequences were derived from peripheral blood mononuclear cells (PBMCs), sampled at new diagnosis, from a patient treated with antithyroid drugs. This chain connects TRBV28 to TRBJ2-7, with 7 bases fitting TRBD1. CDR3 sequence reads: CASNVRGYEQYF. The CDR3 coding sequence is TGTGCCAGCAATGTCAGGGGGTACGAGCAGTACTTC. The complete variable domain, with remaining parts taken from reference TRBV28 and TRBJ2-7, reads DVKVTQSSRYLVKRTGEKVFLECVQDMDHENMFWYRQDPGLGLRLIYFSYDVKMKEKGDIPEGYSVSREKKERFSLILESASTNQTSMYLCASNVRGYEQYFGPGTRLTVT.